Listed below are T cell receptor beta chains from one sample, sequenced in a study of a mutant IDH1 vaccine in newly diagnosed glioma. The method was immunoSEQ multiplex PCR; TCRdb's version includes in-frame clones alone and lacks a portion of them. This sample has about 92,000 clones, with about 80% found just once. The source was PBMCs, collected from a glioma patient treated with radiotherapy, temozolomide or both. These receptors were obtained from a woman aged 50 to 65 with glioma. CDR3s include the opening cysteine and the closing phenylalanine or tryptophan.

v_gene,j_gene,CDR3aa
TRBV9,TRBJ1-5,CASSVDGANQPQHF
TRBV7-9,TRBJ1-2,CASSLGDGNYGYTF
TRBV27,TRBJ1-5,CASSGNRVDPPQHF
TRBV2,TRBJ2-5,CASSTLETQYF
TRBV6-5,TRBJ1-2,CAAGAEAGYTF
TRBV19,TRBJ2-3,CATRESGTDTQYF
TRBV7-8,TRBJ1-4,CASSFVGREKLFF
TRBV18,TRBJ1-4,CASSPREGTGLLLNEKLFF
TRBV5-5,TRBJ1-2,CASSLDRGSYGYTF
TRBV9,TRBJ2-7,CASSSGQERYF
TRBV7-9,TRBJ1-4,CASSLGTGNEKLFF
TRBV6-5,TRBJ2-7,CASSSGDSYEQYF
TRBV19,TRBJ1-1,CASRERTVTEAFF
TRBV11-3,TRBJ2-3,CASSWGSTTDTQYF
TRBV5-1,TRBJ1-6,CASSTRQDSPLHF
TRBV9,TRBJ2-7,CASSPTPGSYEQYF
TRBV15,TRBJ1-6,CATSRDGQGRNSPLHF
TRBV2,TRBJ1-5,CASKSNQPQHF
TRBV10-2,TRBJ2-3,CASSGRGTSTDTQYF
TRBV18,TRBJ1-3,CASFRTGTKSSGNTIYF
TRBV7-3,TRBJ2-7,CASSLIPGNEQYF
TRBV6-5,TRBJ2-3,CASSTQTGDTQYF
TRBV6-1,TRBJ1-2,CASSDGYYGYTF
TRBV19,TRBJ1-1,CASSTDGSNTEAFF
TRBV15,TRBJ2-2,CATTVGTGELFF
TRBV9,TRBJ1-1,CASSPNRNTEAFF
TRBV6-5,TRBJ2-1,CASSHDLGEQFF
TRBV30,TRBJ1-4,CAWRAGTGFEKLFF
TRBV27,TRBJ2-7,CASSDSSVYEQYF
TRBV15,TRBJ1-1,CATSRGGQQTNWAFF
TRBV4-1,TRBJ1-4,CASSQVTGVNEKLFF
TRBV5-1,TRBJ2-2,CASSKTLANTGELFF
TRBV5-8,TRBJ2-3,CASRFPGPDTQYF
TRBV30,TRBJ2-1,CAWSRRDEQFF
TRBV19,TRBJ1-5,CASQGQARYQPQHF
TRBV19,TRBJ1-4,CASSLALMTEKLFF
TRBV10-3,TRBJ2-1,CAISEGPDSYNEQFF
TRBV5-5,TRBJ1-5,CASSRPGDNQPQHF
TRBV7-9,TRBJ1-1,CASSRVNTEAFF
TRBV29-1,TRBJ1-2,CSVVEVLGYTF
TRBV5-4,TRBJ2-7,CASSSPTGQAYEQYF
TRBV29-1,TRBJ2-7,CSVGGKDREPYEQYF
TRBV19,TRBJ1-2,CASSIDRDPARNYGYTF
TRBV2,TRBJ1-1,CASGGAGVGTEAFF
TRBV5-1,TRBJ2-1,CASTPGGTIDEQFF
TRBV6-6,TRBJ1-1,CASIDRQGANTEAFF
TRBV5-4,TRBJ2-1,CASSLTSGGIDEQFF
TRBV2,TRBJ2-2,CASSGSQVKTGELFF
TRBV6-1,TRBJ2-2,CASSVRGTNTGELFF
TRBV4-2,TRBJ1-2,CASSQVTGGGSGYTF
TRBV18,TRBJ2-7,CASSRRDSEQYF
TRBV7-3,TRBJ2-7,CASSLTSDLVGEQYF
TRBV6-1,TRBJ1-1,CASSGGTAKAFF